This T cell receptor (beta chain) was identified during a study of T-cell reconstitution after alpha-beta-depleted transplantation in children. This clonotype has more than one count but fewer than ten. Unique molecular identifiers were incorporated when the TCRbeta library was constructed. TCRdb ran MiXCR on the PCR reads and lists one entry per CDR3 protein. The table includes some 550,000 distinct CDR3 sequences, under 25% detected once. Looked up from germline, CDR1 is MGHDK and CDR2 is SYGVNS. Germline trimming cut 6 bases from V and 7 bases from J; bases unmatched to any gene: 9. The CDR3 is made up of 14 amino acids.

The source was PBMCs, mostly from graft donor cells, collected 360 days after TCRalphabeta/CD19-depleted stem cell transplant. This receptor was identified in a boy under two years old who had a stem cell transplant for acute myeloid leukemia, so the T cells may come from the graft donor. This sequence joins TRBV25-1 and TRBJ2-7; 10 bases agree with TRBD1. CDR3 sequence: CASRGILGQGEQYF. CDR3 nucleotides: TGTGCCAGCAGAGGGATACTGGGACAGGGGGAGCAGTACTTC.